The sequence of this T cell receptor beta chain was determined in a study of blood T cell repertoires in COVID-19. Germline V lookup: CDR1 MGHRA, CDR2 YSYEKL. V was trimmed by 5 bases and J by 1 base, leaving 11 bases between them. The CDR3 covers 14 residues. Per the original methods: Reference gene primers were amplified, and this amplification served to estimate nucleated cell counts. Generated by immunoSEQ multiplex PCR, the TCRdb table keeps only in-frame clones and is missing some. The V and J calls and clone size were taken over from that table, and D and trimming were inferred from the DNA. This sample has about 370,000 clones; around 89% occur once, and the top ten carry around 3%.

J is TRBJ2-5 and V is TRBV4-1, with a weak D call TRBD1 (5 bases). The receptor was derived from a woman aged 25-40 years with COVID-19, enrolled during active disease. What was sequenced was peripheral blood. The CDR3 DNA sequence: TGCGCCAGCAGCTTACGGACAAGCCAAGAGACCCAGTACTTC. It encodes CASSLRTSQETQYF.